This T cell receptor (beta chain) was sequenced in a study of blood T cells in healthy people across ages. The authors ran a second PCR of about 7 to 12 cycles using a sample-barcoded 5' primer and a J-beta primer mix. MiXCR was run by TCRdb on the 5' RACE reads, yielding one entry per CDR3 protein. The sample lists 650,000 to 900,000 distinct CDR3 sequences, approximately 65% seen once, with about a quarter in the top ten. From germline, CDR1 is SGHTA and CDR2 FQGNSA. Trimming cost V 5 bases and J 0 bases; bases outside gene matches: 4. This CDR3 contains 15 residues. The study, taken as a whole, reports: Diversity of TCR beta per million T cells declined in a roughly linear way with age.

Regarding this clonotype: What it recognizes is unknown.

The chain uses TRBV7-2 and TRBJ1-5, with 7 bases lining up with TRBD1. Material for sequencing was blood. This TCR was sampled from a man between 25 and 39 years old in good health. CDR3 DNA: TGTGCCAGCAGCCGGGACAGTAGTAGCAATCAGCCCCAGCATTTT. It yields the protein CASSRDSSSNQPQHF. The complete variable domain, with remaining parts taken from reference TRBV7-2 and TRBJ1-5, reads GAGVSQSPSNKVTEKGKDVELRCDPISGHTALYWYRQSLGQGLEFLIYFQGNSAPDKSGLPSDRFSAERTGGSVSTLTIQRTQQEDSAVYLCASSRDSSSNQPQHFGDGTRLSIL.